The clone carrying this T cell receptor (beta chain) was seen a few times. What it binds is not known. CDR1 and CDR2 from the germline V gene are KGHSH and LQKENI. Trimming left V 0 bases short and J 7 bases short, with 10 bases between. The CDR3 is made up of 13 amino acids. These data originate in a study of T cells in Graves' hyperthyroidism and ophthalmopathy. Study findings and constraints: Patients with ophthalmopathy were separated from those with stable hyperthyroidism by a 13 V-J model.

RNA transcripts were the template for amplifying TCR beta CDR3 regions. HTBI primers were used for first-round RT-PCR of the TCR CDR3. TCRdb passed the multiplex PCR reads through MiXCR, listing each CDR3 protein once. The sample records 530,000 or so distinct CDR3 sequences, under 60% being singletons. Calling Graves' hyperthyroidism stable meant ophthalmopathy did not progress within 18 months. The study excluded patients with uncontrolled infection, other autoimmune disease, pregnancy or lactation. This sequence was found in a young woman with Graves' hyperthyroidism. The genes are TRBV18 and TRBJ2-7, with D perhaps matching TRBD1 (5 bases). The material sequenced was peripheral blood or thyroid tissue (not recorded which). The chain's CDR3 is CASSPPGQGEQYF. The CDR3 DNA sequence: TGTGCCAGCTCACCACCGGGTCAGGGAGAGCAGTACTTC. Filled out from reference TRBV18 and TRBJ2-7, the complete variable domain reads NAGVMQNPRHLVRRRGQEARLRCSPMKGHSHVYWYRQLPEEGLKFMVYLQKENIIDESGMPKERFSAEFPKEGPSILRIQQVVRGDSAAYFCASSPPGQGEQYFGPGTRLTVT.